A single sample gave rise to the 8 T cell receptor beta chains below, sequenced in a study of T-cell memory formation after mild COVID-19. In TCRdb, the 5' RACE reads were re-called with MiXCR into one record per CDR3 protein. The table lists approximately 410,000 distinct CDR3 sequences, 20% to 30% of them singletons. Sequenced input: PBMCs or a T cell subset sorted from them (not recorded which). Receptors originate from an adult woman who had mild COVID-19 (a few samples of this study predate the infection). Cell type and time point are not known.

This clonotype has only a few counts. The chain recombines TRBV7-2 with TRBJ2-4; D is uncertain. Between the trimmed V and J ends, which lost 5 bases and 9 bases, there was a span of 11 bases. The CDR3 has 12 residues. Per the germline V gene, CDR1 is SGHTA and CDR2 is FQGNSA. CDR3 protein: CASSASSAIQYF. The CDR3 DNA reads TGTGCCAGCAGCGCCTCGTCTGCCATTCAGTACTTC.

The chain links TRBV7-9 to TRBJ2-7; 7 nucleotides line up with TRBD1. The CDR3 consists of 15 residues. Germline V gene lookup returns CDR1 SEHNR and CDR2 FQNEAQ (reference sequence). V lost 10 bases to trimming and J lost 2 bases; unmatched junction nucleotides: 14. The CDR3, as DNA: TGTGCCATAGCCAGTTCCTACAGGGGAACCTACGAGCAGTACTTC. Protein sequence: CAIASSYRGTYEQYF.

The chain is built from TRBV12-3 or TRBV12-4 and TRBJ2-2; weak D call: TRBD2 (7 bases). Trimming removed 8 bases from V and 5 bases from J, with 12 bases in between. The CDR3 sequence is 13 residues long. The CDR3 protein is CASQGRETGELFF. Written as DNA, the CDR3 is TGTGCCAGCCAGGGGCGGGAGACCGGGGAGCTGTTTTTT.

The rearrangement links TRBV7-6 to TRBJ2-6; TRBD1 might be the D (6 bases). Germline V gene data show CDR1 as SGHVS and CDR2 as FNYEAQ. The CDR3 spans 20 residues. The V end was cut by 3 bases, the J end by 2 bases, with 23 bases between. CDR3 sequence: CASSLFHFTAGAAGANVLTF. The CDR3, as DNA: TGTGCCAGCAGCTTGTTCCACTTTACGGCAGGGGCTGCTGGGGCCAACGTCCTGACTTTC.

This clonotype was observed a handful of times. As DNA, the CDR3 is TGTGCCAGCAGTTTCCAGCGGGAGGGGTCCTACGAGCAGTACTTC. Protein product: CASSFQREGSYEQYF. The chain combines TRBV27 with TRBJ2-7, with 10 nucleotides matching TRBD2. The CDR3 covers 15 residues. After removal of 3 bases from V and 1 base from J, the junction contained 3 bases not matched to a gene. Germline values: CDR1 MNHEY, CDR2 SMNVEV (reference sequence).

This clonotype has just a few counts. This chain uses TRBV4-3 with TRBJ2-7; no firm D call. Germline V gives CDR1 LGHNA, CDR2 YSLEER. The CDR3 is 14 amino acids. V lost 3 bases to trimming and J lost 3 bases, with 12 bases between them. CDR3 in amino acids: CASSQESWSYEQYF. The CDR3 DNA sequence: TGCGCCAGCAGCCAGGAAAGTTGGAGCTACGAGCAGTACTTC.

A few counts support this clonotype. The rearrangement uses TRBV5-4 and TRBJ2-2; possible D gene TRBD2, 5 bases. The CDR3 contains 14 residues. V gave up 9 bases and J gave up 0 bases, with 12 bases separating them. The V gene's germline CDR1 is SGHNT and CDR2 YYREEE (reference sequence). CDR3 DNA: TGTGCCACCATTCCGGGGACGAACACCGGGGAGCTGTTTTTT. It encodes CATIPGTNTGELFF.

This clonotype came up a few times. This chain joins TRBV6-2 or TRBV6-3 and TRBJ2-7; no firm D call. The CDR3 runs to 12 residues. Trimming shortened V by 0 bases and J by 5 bases, and 5 bases separated the two germline ends. Germline CDR1 MNHEY, CDR2 SVGEGT. The CDR3 reads CASSYSPHEQYF. The CDR3 DNA follows: TGTGCCAGCAGTTACTCCCCCCACGAGCAGTACTTC.